This TCR beta chain comes out of a study of CD8 T cells in ankylosing spondylitis. Study-level results: It appeared that ankylosing spondylitis blood was characterized by a TCR beta motif of roughly 8 highly homologous variants. Reported data indicate significant enrichment of disease-linked clones within matched ankylosing spondylitis synovial fluid.

5'-RACE, quantitative and with molecular barcodes, yielded the TCR beta libraries. Each CDR3 protein is one row after TCRdb ran MiXCR on the 5' RACE reads. The sample includes about 390,000 distinct CDR3 sequences, under 25% of them seen just once. A note on this clonotype: Its specificity is unknown.

This TCR came from a male donor with ankylosing spondylitis. Sequencing used blood, either unsorted or a sorted T cell fraction (not recorded which).

The CDR3 loop reads CSVQRGSGANVLTF. The CDR3 DNA sequence: TGCAGCGTCCAACGGGGCTCTGGGGCCAACGTCCTGACTTTC. This chain joins TRBV29-1 and TRBJ2-6; a possible D gene is TRBD2 (5 bases). Per the germline V gene, CDR1 is SQVTM and CDR2 is ANQGSEA. The CDR3 runs to 14 residues. Trimming took 6 bases from V and 0 from J, leaving 9 bases between them.